The 18 T cell receptor beta chains in this list originate from one sample, sequenced in a study of T cell responses to AZD1222 COVID-19 vaccine. Measured with immunoSEQ multiplex PCR; TCRdb has only the in-frame clones, and not every one. The sample contains roughly 100,000 clones, roughly 87% of which appear only once. The sample in question was peripheral blood, obtained 28 days after the second AZD1222 dose. Receptors were obtained from an adult who received the AZD1222 COVID-19 vaccine.

The chain joins TRBV2 to TRBJ1-2, with 9 nucleotides matching TRBD1. The V and J ends lost 5 bases and 3 bases, in that order; junction bases with no gene match: 7. Germline CDR1 SNHLY, CDR2 FYNNEI. The length of the CDR3 is 15 residues. Written as DNA, the CDR3 is TGTGCCAGCAGTAAGGGACAGGGCCCCTACTATGGCTACACCTTC. Translated: CASSKGQGPYYGYTF.

This clone was counted a single time. The chain links TRBV18 to TRBJ2-6; D may correspond to TRBD1 or TRBD2 (5 bases each). The germline V and J ends were trimmed by 0 bases and 0 bases, with 12 bases remaining between them. Germline lookup yields CDR1 KGHSH and CDR2 LQKENI. CDR3 length: 18 amino acids. CDR3 loop: CASSPPGRGSSGANVLTF. The CDR3 nucleotides read TGTGCCAGCTCACCACCGGGACGGGGATCCTCTGGGGCCAACGTCCTGACTTTC.

The chain carries TRBV28 and TRBJ2-7; D perhaps matches TRBD2 (5 bases). CDR3 length equals 14 residues. The V end was cut by 6 bases, the J end by 0 bases, with 12 bases between. Germline-derived CDR1 and CDR2 are MDHEN and SYDVKM. The CDR3 here is CASRDAGRSYEQYF. As DNA, the CDR3 is TGTGCCAGCAGGGACGCGGGCCGCTCCTACGAGCAGTACTTC.

The chain joins TRBV10-3 to TRBJ2-7; D might be TRBD2 (5 bases). V was pared by 10 bases and J by 5 bases, with 15 bases between. Germline assignment: CDR1 ENHRY and CDR2 SYGVKD. The CDR3 totals 12 residues. For the CDR3, the DNA is TGTGCCACCTCCCCCCACGGGGACGAGCAGTACTTC. As protein: CATSPHGDEQYF.

As DNA, the CDR3 is TGTGCCAGCAGCCCTCTTGGCGGGAGGCCTGGTGATGAGCAGTTCTTC. Translation gives CASSPLGGRPGDEQFF. J is TRBJ2-1 and V is TRBV6-2 or TRBV6-3; 8 bases match TRBD2. The junction had 15 bases not matched to a gene; V was cut back by 6 bases and J by 8 bases. The CDR3 sequence is 16 residues long. Germline V gene lookup returns CDR1 MNHEY and CDR2 SVGEGT.

The gene calls are TRBV3-1 (or the pseudogene TRBV3-2) and TRBJ2-2; D is possibly TRBD2 (6 bases). Trimming removed 10 bases at V and 3 bases at J, with 12 bases between. CDR1 is LGHDT and CDR2 is YNNKEL in the germline V gene (reference sequence). The length of the CDR3 is 13 residues. The CDR3 nucleotides read TGTGCCACGTGGGGAGGTCACACCGGGGAGCTGTTTTTT. The encoded protein is CATWGGHTGELFF.

The V gene is TRBV9, the J gene TRBJ2-7; TRBD2 is a possible D gene (5 bases). Germline lookup yields CDR1 SGDLS and CDR2 YYNGEE. With 4 bases removed from V and 0 bases from J, the gap between germline ends came to 8 bases. The CDR3 contains 13 residues. In DNA form, the CDR3 reads TGTGCCAGCAGCCATGACTACTCCTACGAGCAGTACTTC. This encodes CASSHDYSYEQYF.

The chain couples TRBV11-2 to TRBJ2-2; D might be TRBD2 (5 bases). Trimming cost V 5 bases and J 5 bases, with 9 bases left between them. CDR1 SGHAT and CDR2 FQNNGV come from the germline V gene. The CDR3 contains 13 residues. DNA of the CDR3: TGTGCCAGCAGCCTGGGAGTTACCGGGGAGCTGTTTTTT. The encoded protein is CASSLGVTGELFF.

This clone was found a few times. V and J are TRBV19 and TRBJ2-1, with 11 bases lining up with TRBD2. J lost 8 bases, V lost 4 bases, and 4 bases had no gene match. In germline, CDR1 is LNHDA, CDR2 SQIVND (reference sequence). CDR3 size: 14 residues. This chain's CDR3 is CASSTSGGWDEQFF. The CDR3 nucleotides are TGTGCCAGTAGTACTAGCGGGGGGTGGGATGAGCAGTTCTTC.

This chain connects TRBV6-2 or TRBV6-3 to TRBJ1-1; D remains unclear. The germline V gene encodes CDR1 MNHEY and CDR2 SVGEGT. Trimming stripped 2 bases from V and 1 base from J, with 8 bases between. The CDR3 is made up of 14 amino acids. The DNA for the CDR3 is TGTGCCAGCAGTTACGCACGGGCGAACACTGAAGCTTTCTTT. This sequence encodes CASSYARANTEAFF.

This clone appeared once. The chain employs TRBV6-2 or TRBV6-3 and TRBJ2-1, with D possibly TRBD1 on 5 matching bases. The V gene's germline CDR1 is MNHEY and CDR2 SVGEGT. The CDR3 runs to 14 residues. V lost 2 bases, J lost 10 bases, and 15 bases lay in between. The CDR3 region is CASSYLQGMGEQFF. DNA for the CDR3: TGTGCCAGCAGTTACCTTCAGGGAATGGGAGAGCAGTTCTTC.

V gene TRBV5-6 combines with J gene TRBJ2-3; tentatively, D is TRBD1 or TRBD2 (5 bases each). The CDR3 is 16 residues long. Germline CDR1 SGHDT, CDR2 YYEEEE. Trimming pared 0 bases from V and 4 bases from J, leaving 15 bases between. In nucleotides, the CDR3 is TGTGCCAGCAGCTTGGCCGGGACGCGATGGCCAGATACGCAGTATTTT. This encodes CASSLAGTRWPDTQYF.

The chain has TRBV3-1 (or the pseudogene TRBV3-2) and TRBJ2-7, with unresolved D. In germline, CDR1 is LGHDT, CDR2 YNNKEL (reference sequence). The CDR3 spans 13 residues. The V end was cut by 0 bases, the J end by 5 bases, with 8 bases between. This CDR3 reads CASSQEPWDEQYF. For the CDR3, the DNA is TGTGCCAGCAGCCAAGAACCCTGGGACGAGCAGTACTTC.

V is TRBV10-2 and J is TRBJ1-1; D unresolved. The CDR3 contains 13 residues. V gave up 5 bases and J gave up 1 base, with 8 bases separating them. Germline V CDR1 and CDR2: WSHSY, SAAADI. DNA of the CDR3: TGCGCCAGCAGTTACTACAGGAACACTGAAGCTTTCTTT. It yields the protein CASSYYRNTEAFF.

The chain joins TRBV5-8 to TRBJ2-7; a possible D gene is TRBD2 (6 bases). V was shortened by 3 bases and J by 3 bases, with 16 bases between the two germline ends. This CDR3 contains 15 residues. CDR1 is SGHTS and CDR2 is YDEGEE in the germline V gene. Here the CDR3 DNA reads TGTGCCAGCAGCTACTTTAGCGGCGGCTACTACGAGCAGTACTTC. Amino acids: CASSYFSGGYYEQYF.

The CDR3 here is CASSSLAEITDTQYF. CDR3 DNA sequence: TGTGCCAGCAGCTCCCTAGCGGAAATCACAGATACGCAGTATTTT. V and J are TRBV7-2 and TRBJ2-3; 7 nucleotides align to TRBD2. Germline V lookup: CDR1 SGHTA, CDR2 FQGNSA. This CDR3 comprises 15 residues. The junction had 6 bases not matched to a gene; V was cut back by 4 bases and J by 2 bases. The full variable domain, rest sourced from reference TRBV7-2 and TRBJ2-3, is GAGVSQSPSNKVTEKGKDVELRCDPISGHTALYWYRQSLGQGLEFLIYFQGNSAPDKSGLPSDRFSAERTGGSVSTLTIQRTQQEDSAVYLCASSSLAEITDTQYFGPGTRLTVL.

The chain couples TRBV4-1 to TRBJ2-7, with 10 bases identical to TRBD2. CDR1 and CDR2 (germline): MGHRA, YSYEKL. Trimming removed 6 bases from V and 0 bases from J; junction bases left unmatched: 5. CDR3 length: 15 residues. CDR3 amino acids: CASRPGTSASYEQYF. The DNA of the CDR3 is TGCGCCAGCAGACCCGGGACTAGCGCCTCCTACGAGCAGTACTTC.

The chain joins TRBV29-1 to TRBJ2-6; possibly TRBD2 for D (5 bases). Germline assignment: CDR1 SQVTM and CDR2 ANQGSEA. The V end lost 4 bases, the J end lost 3 bases, and 13 bases lay between the germline ends. This CDR3 comprises 15 residues. CDR3 coding DNA: TGCAGCGTTGCCGGAATCGGGAATGGGGCCAACGTCCTGACTTTC. The encoded protein is CSVAGIGNGANVLTF.